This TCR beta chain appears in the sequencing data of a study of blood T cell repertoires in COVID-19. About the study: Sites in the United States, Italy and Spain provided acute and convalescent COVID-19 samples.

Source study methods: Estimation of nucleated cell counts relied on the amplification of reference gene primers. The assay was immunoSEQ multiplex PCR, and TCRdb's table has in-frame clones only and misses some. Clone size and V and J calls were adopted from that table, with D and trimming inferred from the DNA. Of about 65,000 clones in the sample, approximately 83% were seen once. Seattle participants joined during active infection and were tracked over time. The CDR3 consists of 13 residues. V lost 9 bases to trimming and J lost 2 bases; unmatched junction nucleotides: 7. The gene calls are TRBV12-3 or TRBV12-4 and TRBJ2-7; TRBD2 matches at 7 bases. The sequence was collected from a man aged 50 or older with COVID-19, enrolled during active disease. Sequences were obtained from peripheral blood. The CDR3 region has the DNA TGTGCCAGTTCCCTAGCGGAAGCCTACGAGCAGTACTTC. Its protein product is CASSLAEAYEQYF.